This paragraph reports one T cell receptor (beta chain). Its recognized antigen is unknown. Per-base qualities were not stored, and no clone one base away is much larger. This entry is derived from a study of high-grade serous ovarian cancer treatment subgroups (TCRdb year 2021). For the wider study: Sequencing yielded a mean of roughly 14,000 reads and more than 6,000 unique TCR beta rearrangements per sample. Each patient contributed one primary tumor and two metastatic tumor samples, giving 90 samples in total. The study examined TCR beta repertoires in high-grade serous ovarian cancer patients who were grouped under a laparoscopic triage algorithm by complete gross resection or by neoadjuvant chemotherapy response. The approximately 30-patient cohort included roughly ten patients with no residual disease after primary surgery (R0), roughly ten excellent NACT responders, and roughly ten poor NACT responders.

Study-wide conclusions, independent of this receptor: Spatial information was not captured by bulk tumor TCR sequencing, so insight into HGSC tumor complexity and diversity was limited. TCR clonal relatedness correlated positively with neoantigen level and, by trend, with copy number variation and mutation load from whole-genome sequencing. The TCR repertoire analyses centered on CDR3, leaving CDR1 and CDR2 unanalyzed. Repertoire similarity between tumors from the same patient ranged from roughly 0.11 to 0.8, while tumors from different patients showed almost no similarity.

The 90 tumor samples were subjected to high-throughput TCR profiling using ImmunoSEQ. Per the authors' processing: The repertoire diversity metrics included richness (unique productive sequences), clonality, evenness and relatedness, and the Bhattacharyya coefficient was used to measure similarity between samples. A sensitivity analysis that removed TCRs with fewer than two reads produced consistent conclusions. TCRdb holds this immuneACCESS table with in-frame rearrangements only. Some clones are missing; in checked studies, unresolved V genes explain under half, and the rest has no known cause. V and J calls plus clone size are reproduced from that table; the DNA served to infer D and trimming. This sample is represented by 10,000 or so clones; roughly nine tenths of them were singletons. The top ten clones comprise approximately 1.5% of the sample. Tumor samples were obtained before definitive surgery or chemotherapy. Genomic DNA was extracted by the MD Anderson Biospecimen Extraction Resource, and TCR sequencing was done by the MD Anderson Cancer Genomics Laboratory.

V sheds 4 bases and J sheds 6 bases, leaving 12 bases between their ends. The germline V gene encodes CDR1 GTSNPN and CDR2 SVGIG (reference sequence). The CDR3 runs 12 residues from the cysteine to the phenylalanine. The read is trimmed to its CDR3 DNA, 36 bases read in frame from base 1. The rearrangement combines TRBV30 with TRBJ1-1, with TRBD1 as a weak D call on 5 bases. The receptor was derived from a human donor with high-grade serous ovarian cancer. The sequencing input was tumor tissue. This receptor carries the CDR3 CAWIWLGAEAFF. At the DNA level, the sequence is TGTGCCTGGATTTGGCTGGGGGCTGAAGCTTTCTTT.